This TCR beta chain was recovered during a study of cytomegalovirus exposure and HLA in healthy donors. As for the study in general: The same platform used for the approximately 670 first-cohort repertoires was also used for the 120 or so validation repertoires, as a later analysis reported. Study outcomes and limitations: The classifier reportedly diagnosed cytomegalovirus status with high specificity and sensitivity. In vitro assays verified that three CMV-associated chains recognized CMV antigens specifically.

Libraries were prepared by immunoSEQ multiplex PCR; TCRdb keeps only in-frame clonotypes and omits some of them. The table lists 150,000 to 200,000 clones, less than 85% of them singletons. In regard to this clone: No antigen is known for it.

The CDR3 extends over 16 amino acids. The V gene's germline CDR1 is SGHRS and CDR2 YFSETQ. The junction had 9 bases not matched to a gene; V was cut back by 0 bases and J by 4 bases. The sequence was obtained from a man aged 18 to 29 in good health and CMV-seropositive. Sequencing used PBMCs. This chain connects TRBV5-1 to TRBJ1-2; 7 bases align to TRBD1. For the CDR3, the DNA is TGCGCCAGCAGCTTGGGGCCCACAGGGGCTGGCTATGGCTACACCTTC. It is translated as CASSLGPTGAGYGYTF.